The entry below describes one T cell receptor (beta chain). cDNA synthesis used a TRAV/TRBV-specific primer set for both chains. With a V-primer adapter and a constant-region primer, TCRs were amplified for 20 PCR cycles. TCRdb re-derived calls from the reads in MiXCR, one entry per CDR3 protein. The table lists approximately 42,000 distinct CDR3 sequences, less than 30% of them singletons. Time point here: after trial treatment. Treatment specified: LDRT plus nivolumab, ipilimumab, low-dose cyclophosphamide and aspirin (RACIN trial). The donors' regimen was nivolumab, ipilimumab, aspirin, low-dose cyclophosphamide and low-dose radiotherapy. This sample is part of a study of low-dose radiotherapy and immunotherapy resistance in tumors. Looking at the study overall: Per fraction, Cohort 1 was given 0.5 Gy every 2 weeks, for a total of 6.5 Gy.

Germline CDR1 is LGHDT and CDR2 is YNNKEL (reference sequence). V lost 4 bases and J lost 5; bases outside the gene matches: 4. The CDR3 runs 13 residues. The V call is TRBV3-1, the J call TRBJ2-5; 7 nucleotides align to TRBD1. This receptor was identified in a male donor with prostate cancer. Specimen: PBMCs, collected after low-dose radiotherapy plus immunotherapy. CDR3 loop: CASSPTGIETQYF. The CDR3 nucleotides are TGTGCCAGCAGCCCGACAGGGATCGAGACCCAGTACTTC.